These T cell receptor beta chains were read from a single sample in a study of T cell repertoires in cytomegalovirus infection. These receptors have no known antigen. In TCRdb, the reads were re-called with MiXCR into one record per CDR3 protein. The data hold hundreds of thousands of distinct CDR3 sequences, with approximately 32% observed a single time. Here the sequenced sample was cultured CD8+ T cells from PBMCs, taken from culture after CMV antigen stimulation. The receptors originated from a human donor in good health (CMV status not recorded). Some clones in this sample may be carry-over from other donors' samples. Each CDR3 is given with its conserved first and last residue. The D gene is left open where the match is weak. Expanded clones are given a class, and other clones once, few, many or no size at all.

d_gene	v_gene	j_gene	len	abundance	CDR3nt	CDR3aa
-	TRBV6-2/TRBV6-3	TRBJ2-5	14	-	TGTGCCAGCAAAGAAAGGGGGGGCAGAGAGACCCAGTACTTC	CASKERGGRETQYF
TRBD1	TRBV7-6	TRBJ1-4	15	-	TGTGCCAGCAGCAGCTCAGGGGGCGAGGCGGAAAAACTGTTTTTT	CASSSSGGEAEKLFF
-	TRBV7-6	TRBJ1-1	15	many	TGTGCCAGCAGCTTAGGAGTAGGAGGGGGCACTGAAGCTTTCTTT	CASSLGVGGGTEAFF
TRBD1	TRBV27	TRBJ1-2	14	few	TGTGCCAGCAGATTTAAGGGGGCGGGCTATGGCTACACCTTC	CASRFKGAGYGYTF
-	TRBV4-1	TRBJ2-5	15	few	TGCGCCAGCAGCCAAGACGCAGGCATCCAAGAGACCCAGTACTTC	CASSQDAGIQETQYF
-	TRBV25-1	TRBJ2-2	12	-	TGTGCCGCTAGTCGGGACTCGGGGGAGCTGTTTTTT	CAASRDSGELFF
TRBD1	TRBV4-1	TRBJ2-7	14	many	TGCGCCAGCAGCCGGGACAGGGATACCTACGAGCAGTACTTC	CASSRDRDTYEQYF
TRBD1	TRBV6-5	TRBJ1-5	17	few	TGTGCCAGCAGTTACTCCCCGGGACAGCAACCCCTACAGCCCCAGCATTTT	CASSYSPGQQPLQPQHF
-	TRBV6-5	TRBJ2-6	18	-	TGTGCCAGCAGTTACTCGACAGGGACTAGCTCTGGGGCCAACGTCCTGACTTTC	CASSYSTGTSSGANVLTF
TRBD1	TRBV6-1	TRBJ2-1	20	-	TGTGCCAGCAGTGAACGAACGGTTGGGTTGGACAGGGGATCCTACAATGAGCAGTTCTTC	CASSERTVGLDRGSYNEQFF
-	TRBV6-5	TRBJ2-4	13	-	TGTGCCAGCAGCCAGGAGGATGGGGACATTCAGTACTTC	CASSQEDGDIQYF